Following are 28 T cell receptor beta chains from one sample sequenced in a study of CD8+ T cells in alopecia areata (dated by TCRdb to between 2017 and 2018). Receptors were amplified or captured by the immunoSEQ multiplex PCR assay. RNA was extracted from all samples and reverse transcribed into cDNA, which served as template for TCR sequencing. Held by TCRdb, this immuneACCESS table contains in-frame sequences only and omits some clones. Under half of the omission traces to an unresolved V gene where checked; the cause of the rest is unknown. The sample table records about 150,000 clones; around 47% of these occur just once. The top ten hold over 5.5% of the sample. The sequenced sample consisted of CD4+ T cells sorted from blood. These receptors all stem from a human donor with alopecia areata.

V is TRBV27 and J is TRBJ2-5, with D tentatively TRBD1 (5 bases). The CDR3 extends over 14 amino acids. Germline CDR1 reads MNHEY; CDR2 reads SMNVEV (reference sequence). V was clipped by 6 bases and J by 2 bases, with 13 bases between them. The CDR3 region has the DNA TGTGCCAGCAGCAAGACAGTGACTCAAGAGACCCAGTACTTC. The encoded protein is CASSKTVTQETQYF.

The gene calls are TRBV19 and TRBJ2-1, with D perhaps matching TRBD1 (6 bases). V was pared by 5 bases and J by 6 bases, with 11 bases between. CDR1 and CDR2 (germline): LNHDA, SQIVND (reference sequence). The CDR3 covers 13 residues. In nucleotides, the CDR3 is TGTGCCAGTAGTGATAGGACAGCCAATGAGCAGTTCTTC. Amino acid sequence: CASSDRTANEQFF.

The chain recombines TRBV6-6 with TRBJ2-7, with D uncertain. Germline lookup yields CDR1 MNHNY and CDR2 SVGAGI (reference sequence). This CDR3 spans 11 amino acids. Trimming removed 6 bases at V and 6 bases at J, with 9 bases between. Written as DNA, the CDR3 is TGTGCCAGCAGCAAGCTAGGCGAGCAGTACTTC. This translates into CASSKLGEQYF.

CDR3 sequence (DNA): TGTGCCAGCCACAAACTGGAAGAAAACTATGGCTACACCTTC. Residues: CASHKLEENYGYTF. This chain joins TRBV28 and TRBJ1-2; D is ambiguous. The germline gives CDR1 MDHEN, CDR2 SYDVKM. The ends were cut back, 8 bases at V and 2 bases at J, with 15 bases in the middle. The CDR3 sequence is 14 residues long.

This clone was picked up a small number of times. The chain has TRBV30 and TRBJ2-7; 8 bases agree with TRBD2. V shed 5 bases and J 6 bases; nucleotides not matched to a gene: 9. Germline V lookup: CDR1 GTSNPN, CDR2 SVGIG (reference sequence). The CDR3 is 13 residues long. Written as DNA, the CDR3 is TGTGCCTGGGCTACCGGGACTAGACGCGAGCAGTACTTC. Translation gives CAWATGTRREQYF.

The rearrangement links TRBV6-6 to TRBJ2-7, with 7 bases that match TRBD1. CDR1 and CDR2 (germline): MNHNY, SVGAGI (reference sequence). Germline trimming cut 8 bases from V and 1 base from J; bases unmatched to any gene: 2. The CDR3 has 12 amino acids. The DNA for the CDR3 is TGTGCCAGCCGGACAGGATCCTACGAGCAGTACTTC. This sequence encodes CASRTGSYEQYF.

The V gene is TRBV7-8, the J gene TRBJ2-1; 11 bases map to TRBD2. Germline CDR1 reads SGHVS; CDR2 reads FQNEAQ. The CDR3 has 15 residues. The junction had 0 bases not matched to a gene; V was cut back by 0 bases and J by 5 bases. CDR3 coding DNA: TGTGCCAGCAGCTTAGCGGGACTAGCGGACAATGAGCAGTTCTTC. Encoded protein: CASSLAGLADNEQFF. The variable domain in full, completed from reference TRBV7-8 and TRBJ2-1, reads GAGVSQSPRYKVAKRGQDVALRCDPISGHVSLFWYQQALGQGPEFLTYFQNEAQLDKSGLPSDRFFAERPEGSVSTLKIQRTQQEDSAVYLCASSLAGLADNEQFFGPGTRLTVL.

The chain couples TRBV5-6 to TRBJ1-1, with 10 bases aligning to TRBD1. CDR3 size: 13 residues. Trimming at V came to 4 bases and at J to 5 bases, leaving 2 bases not matched to a gene. Germline loops: CDR1 SGHDT, CDR2 YYEEEE. CDR3 bases: TGTGCCAGCAGCCGGGACAGGGGAACTGAAGCTTTCTTT. This gives the protein CASSRDRGTEAFF.

The rearrangement links TRBV7-3 to TRBJ2-2; 8 positions agree with TRBD2. The CDR3 contains 16 residues. Germline-derived CDR1 and CDR2 are SGHTA and FQGTGA. Trimming removed 5 bases from V and 4 bases from J; junction bases left unmatched: 9. CDR3 sequence reads: CASSRTGGPITGELFF. CDR3 sequence (DNA): TGTGCCAGCAGCCGCACGGGAGGGCCTATCACCGGGGAGCTGTTTTTT.

The genes are TRBV29-1 and TRBJ2-2; 9 positions match TRBD2. V dropped 4 bases and J dropped 2; count of bases not matched to a gene: 2. This CDR3 comprises 14 residues. The V gene's germline CDR1 is SQVTM and CDR2 ANQGSEA. The CDR3 DNA is TGCAGCGTTGGGACTAGCGCAAACACCGGGGAGCTGTTTTTT. Translating it yields CSVGTSANTGELFF.

This chain uses TRBV30 with TRBJ2-7, with 11 bases matching TRBD1. The ends lost 2 bases at V and 4 bases at J; junction bases unmatched: 7. The CDR3 is 15 amino acids. The germline V gene has CDR1 GTSNPN and CDR2 SVGIG (reference sequence). CDR3 amino acids: CAWSSGDRGWYEQYF. CDR3 DNA sequence: TGTGCCTGGAGTTCGGGGGACAGGGGGTGGTACGAGCAGTACTTC.

The chain recombines TRBV9 with TRBJ1-2; tentatively, D is TRBD1 (6 bases). Deletions cut 7 bases from V and 2 bases from J, with 9 bases between. Germline V lookup: CDR1 SGDLS, CDR2 YYNGEE. The CDR3 sequence is 12 residues long. CDR3 loop: CASGGANYGYTF. The CDR3 DNA reads TGTGCCAGCGGGGGGGCGAACTATGGCTACACCTTC.

This clone was detected only once. The chain joins TRBV15 to TRBJ2-7; TRBD2 agrees at 9 bases. The V and J ends lost 0 bases and 3 bases, in that order; junction bases with no gene match: 6. CDR1 and CDR2 (germline): LNHNV, YYDKDF (reference sequence). The CDR3 contains 16 residues. The CDR3 nucleotides are TGTGCCACCAGCAGAGATCGACTAGCGGCAAACTACGAGCAGTACTTC. Encoded protein: CATSRDRLAANYEQYF.

V is TRBV5-1 and J is TRBJ2-3; TRBD2 aligns across 13 bases. Germline V gives CDR1 SGHRS, CDR2 YFSETQ. J gave up 2 bases and V 5 bases, and 5 bases lay outside the gene matches. CDR3 length: 16 residues. CDR3 residues: CASSPGLAGITDTQYF. DNA for the CDR3: TGCGCCAGCAGTCCGGGACTAGCGGGAATCACAGATACGCAGTATTTT. The variable domain in full, with the rest retrieved from reference TRBV5-1 and TRBJ2-3, is KAGVTQTPRYLIKTRGQQVTLSCSPISGHRSVSWYQQTPGQGLQFLFEYFSETQRNKGNFPGRFSGRQFSNSRSEMNVSTLELGDSALYLCASSPGLAGITDTQYFGPGTRLTVL.

This clone was observed a few times. The chain uses TRBV29-1 and TRBJ1-2, with TRBD1 identical over 7 bases. J gave up 8 bases and V 4 bases, and 7 bases lay outside the gene matches. CDR1 is SQVTM and CDR2 is ANQGSEA in the germline V gene. This CDR3 is built from 12 residues. The CDR3 spells CSVAGNRGGYTF. The DNA for the CDR3 is TGCAGCGTTGCGGGGAACAGGGGCGGCTACACCTTC.

The chain combines TRBV13 with TRBJ2-3; TRBD1 aligns across 8 bases. The CDR3 is 16 residues long. Germline V gene lookup returns CDR1 PRHDT and CDR2 FYEKMQ (reference sequence). Germline trimming cut 2 bases from V and 1 base from J; bases unmatched to any gene: 5. The CDR3, as DNA: TGTGCCAGCAGCTTACAGGGGGCTCCTCGCACAGATACGCAGTATTTT. As protein: CASSLQGAPRTDTQYF.

The V and J genes are TRBV29-1 and TRBJ2-3; 9 bases line up with TRBD1. Germline-derived CDR1 and CDR2 are SQVTM and ANQGSEA. With V trimmed by 7 bases and J by 5 bases, 7 bases remained unmatched. This CDR3 is 13 amino acids long. The CDR3 nucleotides are TGCAGCGCAACAGGGGGCGCCGGAGATACGCAGTATTTT. This gives the protein CSATGGAGDTQYF.

This chain connects TRBV5-1 to TRBJ2-7; 7 bases fit TRBD1. The junction had 14 bases not matched to a gene; V was cut back by 4 bases and J by 7 bases. CDR1 is SGHRS and CDR2 is YFSETQ in the germline V gene. There are 15 residues in the CDR3. Written as DNA, the CDR3 is TGCGCCAGCAGCCTTAGGACAGGACCTACGGGGGAGCAGTACTTC. It specifies CASSLRTGPTGEQYF.

The chain recombines TRBV28 with TRBJ2-5; the match to TRBD2 covers 13 bases. The CDR3 has 15 residues. CDR1 and CDR2 (germline): MDHEN, SYDVKM. The junction had 3 bases not matched to a gene; V was cut back by 5 bases and J by 3 bases. CDR3 coding DNA: TGTGCCAGCAGTCACGGACTAGCGGGAGAAGAGACCCAGTACTTC. It specifies CASSHGLAGEETQYF. Drawing the rest from reference TRBV28 and TRBJ2-5, the complete variable domain is DVKVTQSSRYLVKRTGEKVFLECVQDMDHENMFWYRQDPGLGLRLIYFSYDVKMKEKGDIPEGYSVSREKKERFSLILESASTNQTSMYLCASSHGLAGEETQYFGPGTRLLVL.

CDR3 sequence reads: CSAIRTSGAYEQYF. DNA of the CDR3: TGCAGCGCAATACGGACTAGCGGAGCCTACGAGCAGTACTTC. This rearrangement joins TRBV29-1 to TRBJ2-7; 10 nucleotides line up with TRBD2. The V gene's germline CDR1 is SQVTM and CDR2 ANQGSEA. The CDR3 is 14 amino acids. The V segment lost 7 bases and the J segment 2 bases; nucleotides outside the gene matches: 8.

This clone has only a few counts. This chain links TRBV29-1 with TRBJ1-2; D call uncertain. V was cut by 1 base and J by 6 bases, with 6 bases left in between. CDR3 length equals 11 residues. Germline CDR1 and CDR2: SQVTM and ANQGSEA. The CDR3 here is CSVEVGDGYTF. Written as DNA, the CDR3 is TGCAGCGTTGAAGTCGGGGATGGCTACACCTTC.

This clone was seen more than once but under ten times. The chain couples TRBV4-1 to TRBJ1-2; D ambiguous. CDR1 is MGHRA and CDR2 is YSYEKL in the germline V gene. V was shortened by 0 bases and J by 8 bases, with 13 bases between the two germline ends. CDR3 length: 14 residues. The CDR3 region is CASSQDHLLLGYTF. In nucleotides, the CDR3 is TGCGCCAGCAGCCAAGACCACCTTTTGTTGGGCTACACCTTC.

The gene calls are TRBV30 and TRBJ2-2; D is unclear. The CDR3 sequence is 13 residues long. Germline V gene lookup returns CDR1 GTSNPN and CDR2 SVGIG (reference sequence). The V and J ends lost 4 bases and 8 bases respectively, with 14 bases between them. The CDR3: CAWTNNNAGELFF. The CDR3 DNA reads as TGTGCCTGGACTAACAATAATGCGGGGGAGCTGTTTTTT.

The chain carries TRBV27 and TRBJ1-2; D is uncertain. This CDR3 contains 15 residues. Germline V gene sequence: CDR1 MNHEY, CDR2 SMNVEV (reference sequence). V gave up 5 bases and J gave up 7 bases, with 20 bases separating them. The DNA for the CDR3 is TGTGCCAGCAGTCCCACCGGAGGACTTGGCACTGGCTACACCTTC. Its protein is CASSPTGGLGTGYTF.

The rearrangement links TRBV29-1 to TRBJ1-1; D is ambiguous. This CDR3 has 13 amino acids. V was pared by 7 bases and J by 4 bases, with 16 bases between. The germline gives CDR1 SQVTM, CDR2 ANQGSEA. In nucleotides, the CDR3 is TGCAGCGCCGGGGAGGGCGGATCCACTGAAGCTTTCTTT. Residues: CSAGEGGSTEAFF.

The chain couples TRBV15 to TRBJ2-1; D not certain. Germline V gene lookup returns CDR1 LNHNV and CDR2 YYDKDF (reference sequence). Trimming took 2 bases from V and 7 from J, leaving 15 bases between them. The CDR3 spans 15 residues. The CDR3 DNA is TGTGCCACCAGCAGACCCAAGACTGCCGGGAATGAGCAGTTCTTC. As protein: CATSRPKTAGNEQFF.

The chain recombines TRBV7-9 with TRBJ2-5; TRBD2 agrees at 12 bases. In germline, CDR1 is SEHNR, CDR2 FQNEAQ (reference sequence). The CDR3 runs 16 residues. J was trimmed by 5 bases and V by 5 bases; bases with no gene match: 9. CDR3 loop: CASSPRELAGGETQYF. DNA of the CDR3: TGTGCCAGCAGCCCGAGGGAACTAGCGGGAGGTGAGACCCAGTACTTC.

The genes are TRBV5-1 and TRBJ2-1; tentative D call: TRBD2 (6 bases). The CDR3 contains 14 residues. V was cut by 4 bases and J by 5 bases, with 13 bases left in between. Per the germline V gene, CDR1 is SGHRS and CDR2 is YFSETQ. CDR3: CASSLRDLDNEQFF. CDR3 coding DNA: TGCGCCAGCAGCCTCCGGGACTTAGACAATGAGCAGTTCTTC.